These 7 T cell receptor beta chains were sequenced from one sample in a study of blood T cell repertoires in COVID-19. The repertoire was sequenced with immunoSEQ multiplex PCR; TCRdb's copy has only in-frame clones and lacks some. The profile shows around 30,000 clones, around 87% of them singletons. The sample was peripheral blood. Source of these receptors: a man aged 55 to 69 with active COVID-19.

The J gene is TRBJ2-5, the V gene TRBV5-1; 15 positions match TRBD2. In germline, CDR1 is SGHRS, CDR2 YFSETQ. The junction had 4 bases not matched to a gene; V was cut back by 2 bases and J by 2 bases. This CDR3 has 17 residues. The CDR3 sequence: CASSLTGTSGGQETQYF. The CDR3, as DNA: TGCGCCAGCAGCTTAACTGGGACTAGCGGGGGGCAAGAGACCCAGTACTTC.

The chain joins TRBV15 to TRBJ1-3, with unresolved D. This CDR3 has 14 residues. V shed 1 base and J shed 3 bases, with 7 bases lying between them. CDR1 and CDR2 from the germline V gene are LNHNV and YYDKDF (reference sequence). CDR3 sequence: CATSRASSGNTIYF. CDR3 DNA: TGTGCCACCAGCAGAGCCTCCAGTGGAAACACCATATATTTT.

The rearrangement uses TRBV18 and TRBJ1-1; 7 bases line up with TRBD1. Trimming at V came to 6 bases and at J to 11 bases, leaving 12 bases not matched to a gene. This CDR3 region has 13 residues. In germline, CDR1 is KGHSH, CDR2 LQKENI. The CDR3 nucleotides are TGTGCCAGCTCCCCTGGGACAGCTGGTTGGGCTTTCTTT. It specifies CASSPGTAGWAFF.

V is TRBV10-3 and J is TRBJ2-5, with 11 bases aligning to TRBD2. The CDR3 is 18 residues long. The ends lost 2 bases at V and 7 bases at J; junction bases unmatched: 15. CDR1 and CDR2 (germline): ENHRY, SYGVKD. The CDR3 DNA sequence: TGTGCCATCAGTGAGGTGACTAGCGGGGAGACGTCCCGGGCGACCCAGTACTTC. Translated, it gives CAISEVTSGETSRATQYF.

The chain carries TRBV19 and TRBJ2-7; tentative D call: TRBD2 (6 bases). Germline CDR1 is LNHDA and CDR2 is SQIVND (reference sequence). This CDR3 has 13 amino acids. V dropped 7 bases and J dropped 3 bases, with 13 bases sitting between them. The CDR3 nucleotides are TGTGCCAGTAAGGTGGCGGGAAACTACGAGCAGTACTTC. It encodes CASKVAGNYEQYF.

By sample share, this clone is large. The CDR3 DNA follows: TGCGCCAGCAGCAAGGTAGCAACCACAGATACGCAGTATTTT. It is translated as CASSKVATTDTQYF. The chain combines TRBV4-3 with TRBJ2-3, with no clear D. Trimming removed 5 bases at V and 2 bases at J, with 11 bases between. This CDR3 comprises 14 residues. Germline V gives CDR1 LGHNA, CDR2 YSLEER.

J is TRBJ2-3 and V is TRBV30; tentatively, D is TRBD1 (7 bases). There are 12 residues in the CDR3. Germline CDR1 and CDR2: GTSNPN and SVGIG (reference sequence). CDR3 bases: TGTGCGCGGGGACAGAGCACAGATACGCAGTATTTT. Translated: CARGQSTDTQYF.